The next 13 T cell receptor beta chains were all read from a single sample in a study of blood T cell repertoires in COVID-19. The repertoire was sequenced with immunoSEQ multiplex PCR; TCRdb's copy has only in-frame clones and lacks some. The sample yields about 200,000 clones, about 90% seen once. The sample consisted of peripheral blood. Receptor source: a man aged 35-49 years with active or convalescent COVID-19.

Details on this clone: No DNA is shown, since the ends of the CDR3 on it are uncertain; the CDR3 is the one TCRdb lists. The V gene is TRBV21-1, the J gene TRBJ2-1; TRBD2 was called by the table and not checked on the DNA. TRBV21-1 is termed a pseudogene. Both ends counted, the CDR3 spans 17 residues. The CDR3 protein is CASSKGRWAGGIFEQFF.

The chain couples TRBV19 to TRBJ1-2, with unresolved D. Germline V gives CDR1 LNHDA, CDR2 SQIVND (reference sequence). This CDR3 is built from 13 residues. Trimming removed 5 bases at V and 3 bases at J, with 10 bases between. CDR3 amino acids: CASSPAVYYGYTF. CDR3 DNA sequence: TGTGCCAGTAGTCCCGCAGTCTACTATGGCTACACCTTC. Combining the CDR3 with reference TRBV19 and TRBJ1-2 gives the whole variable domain DGGITQSPKYLFRKEGQNVTLSCEQNLNHDAMYWYRQDPGQGLRLIYYSQIVNDFQKGDIAEGYSVSREKKESFPLTVTSAQKNPTAFYLCASSPAVYYGYTFGSGTRLTVV.

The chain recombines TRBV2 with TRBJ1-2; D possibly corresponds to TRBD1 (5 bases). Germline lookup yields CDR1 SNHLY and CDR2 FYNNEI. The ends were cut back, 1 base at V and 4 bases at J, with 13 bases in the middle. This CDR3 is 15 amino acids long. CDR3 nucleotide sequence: TGTGCCAGCAGTGAAGAAGCGACAGTGGTCTATGGCTACACCTTC. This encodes CASSEEATVVYGYTF.

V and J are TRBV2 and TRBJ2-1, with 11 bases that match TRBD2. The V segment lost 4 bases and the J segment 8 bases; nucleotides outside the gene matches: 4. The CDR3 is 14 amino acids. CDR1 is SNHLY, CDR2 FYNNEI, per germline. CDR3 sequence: CASSGIAGGDEQFF. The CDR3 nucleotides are TGTGCCAGCAGTGGAATAGCGGGAGGGGATGAGCAGTTCTTC.

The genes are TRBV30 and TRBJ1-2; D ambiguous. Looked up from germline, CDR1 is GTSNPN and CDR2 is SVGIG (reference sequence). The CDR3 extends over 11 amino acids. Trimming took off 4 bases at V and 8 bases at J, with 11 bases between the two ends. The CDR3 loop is CAWKRARGYTF. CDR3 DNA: TGTGCCTGGAAGAGGGCTCGGGGCTACACCTTC.

This chain's CDR3 is CAWSVSRGATNEKLFF. CDR3 coding DNA: TGTGCCTGGAGTGTTTCAAGGGGCGCTACTAATGAAAAACTGTTTTTT. The chain uses TRBV30 and TRBJ1-4; D possibly corresponds to TRBD1 (5 bases). The germline V and J ends were trimmed by 0 bases and 2 bases, with 13 bases remaining between them. CDR3 length: 16 residues. The germline gives CDR1 GTSNPN, CDR2 SVGIG (reference sequence).

The CDR3 coding sequence is TGTGCCAGCACCTCGACAGGGGGGTTTAATAATGGCTACACCTTC. Amino acid sequence: CASTSTGGFNNGYTF. The V and J genes are TRBV27 and TRBJ1-2; TRBD1 matches at 9 bases. Germline V gene data show CDR1 as MNHEY and CDR2 as SMNVEV (reference sequence). J gave up 6 bases and V 7 bases, and 12 bases lay outside the gene matches. The CDR3 is made up of 15 amino acids.

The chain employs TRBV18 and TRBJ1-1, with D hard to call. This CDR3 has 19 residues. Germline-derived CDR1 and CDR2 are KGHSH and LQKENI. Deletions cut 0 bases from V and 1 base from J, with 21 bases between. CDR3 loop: CASSPPPTDFTSENTEAFF. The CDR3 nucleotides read TGTGCCAGCTCACCACCACCTACTGACTTTACCTCGGAGAACACTGAAGCTTTCTTT.

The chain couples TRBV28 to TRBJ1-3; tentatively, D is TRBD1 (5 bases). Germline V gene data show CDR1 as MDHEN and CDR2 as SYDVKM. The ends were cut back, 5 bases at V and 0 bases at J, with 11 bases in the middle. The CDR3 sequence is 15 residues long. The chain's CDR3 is CASSNQGSSGNTIYF. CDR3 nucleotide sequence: TGTGCCAGCAGTAATCAGGGTAGCTCTGGAAACACCATATATTTT.

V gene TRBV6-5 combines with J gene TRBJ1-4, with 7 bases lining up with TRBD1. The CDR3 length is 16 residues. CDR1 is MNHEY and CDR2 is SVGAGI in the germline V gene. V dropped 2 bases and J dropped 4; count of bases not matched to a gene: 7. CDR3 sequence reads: CASSYDRAFGNEKLFF. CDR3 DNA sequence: TGTGCCAGCAGTTACGACAGGGCATTTGGTAATGAAAAACTGTTTTTT.

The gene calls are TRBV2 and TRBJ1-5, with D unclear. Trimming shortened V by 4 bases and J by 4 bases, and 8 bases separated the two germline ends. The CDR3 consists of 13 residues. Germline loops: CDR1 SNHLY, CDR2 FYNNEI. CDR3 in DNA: TGTGCCAGCAGTGGTGAGTTAAATCAGCCCCAGCATTTT. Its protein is CASSGELNQPQHF.

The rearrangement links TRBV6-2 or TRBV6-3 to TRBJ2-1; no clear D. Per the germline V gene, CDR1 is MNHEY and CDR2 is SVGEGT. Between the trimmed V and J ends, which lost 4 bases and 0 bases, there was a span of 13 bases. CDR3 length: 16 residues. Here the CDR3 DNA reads TGTGCCAGCAGTTCCCTAGAGACCGACTCCTACAATGAGCAGTTCTTC. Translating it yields CASSSLETDSYNEQFF.

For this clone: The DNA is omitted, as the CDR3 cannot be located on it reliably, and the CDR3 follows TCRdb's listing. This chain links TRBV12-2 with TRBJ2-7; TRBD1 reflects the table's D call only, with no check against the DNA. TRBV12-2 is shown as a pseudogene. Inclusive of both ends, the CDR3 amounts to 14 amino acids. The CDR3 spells CARVGPGTGCEQYF.